This entry lists 8 T cell receptor beta chains sequenced from one sample in a study of T cell changes during pregnancy in multiple sclerosis. Sequencing used immunoSEQ multiplex PCR; TCRdb keeps in-frame clones, though not all of them. The data show 30,000 to 45,000 clones, around 92% seen once. Sequenced sample: PBMCs (not recorded whether the cells were cultured). The receptors derive from a female donor with multiple sclerosis, enrolled in a pregnancy study.

V gene TRBV11-3 combines with J gene TRBJ2-5, with D unclear. The CDR3 is made up of 13 amino acids. Germline CDR1 and CDR2: SGHNT and YENEEA. V lost 4 bases, J lost 5 bases, and 11 bases lay in between. For the CDR3, the DNA is TGTGCCAGCAGCTCCTACCAATCGGAGACCCAGTACTTC. This encodes CASSSYQSETQYF. Drawing the rest from reference TRBV11-3 and TRBJ2-5, the complete variable domain is EAGVVQSPRYKIIEKKQPVAFWCNPISGHNTLYWYLQNLGQGPELLIRYENEEAVDDSQLPKDRFSAERLKGVDSTLKIQPAELGDSAVYLCASSSYQSETQYFGPGTRLLVL.

The chain carries TRBV5-4 and TRBJ2-1, with TRBD1 as a possible D gene (5 bases). V was shortened by 0 bases and J by 4 bases, with 11 bases between the two germline ends. Germline loops: CDR1 SGHNT, CDR2 YYREEE (reference sequence). There are 15 residues in the CDR3. This CDR3 reads CASSLGQGAYNEQFF. The CDR3 DNA sequence: TGTGCCAGCAGCTTGGGCCAGGGTGCTTACAATGAGCAGTTCTTC.

This rearrangement joins TRBV7-9 to TRBJ2-6, with D tentatively TRBD1 (7 bases). CDR1 SEHNR and CDR2 FQNEAQ come from the germline V gene (reference sequence). Trimming took 1 base from V and 3 from J, leaving 19 bases between them. This CDR3 is 19 amino acids long. The CDR3 reads CASSLDRGPPRGGANVLTF. In DNA form, the CDR3 reads TGTGCCAGCAGCTTAGACAGGGGCCCACCGCGGGGTGGGGCCAACGTCCTGACTTTC.

The CDR3, as DNA: TGCAGCGTAAAAGCTCGGGACGGGAGCTCCTACAATGAGCAGTTCTTC. This encodes CSVKARDGSSYNEQFF. V is TRBV29-1 and J is TRBJ2-1; weak D call: TRBD2 (6 bases). V was trimmed by 6 bases and J by 0 bases, leaving 18 bases between them. Germline-derived CDR1 and CDR2 are SQVTM and ANQGSEA. The CDR3 runs to 16 residues.

This chain links TRBV11-3 with TRBJ2-7; 8 nucleotides line up with TRBD1. J gave up 2 bases and V 4 bases, and 7 bases lay outside the gene matches. The CDR3 extends over 15 amino acids. Germline CDR1 is SGHNT and CDR2 is YENEEA. The CDR3 region is CASSSSGTGAYEQYF. The CDR3 DNA reads TGTGCCAGCAGCTCATCCGGGACAGGAGCCTACGAGCAGTACTTC. Variable domain in full (rest from reference TRBV11-3 and TRBJ2-7): EAGVVQSPRYKIIEKKQPVAFWCNPISGHNTLYWYLQNLGQGPELLIRYENEEAVDDSQLPKDRFSAERLKGVDSTLKIQPAELGDSAVYLCASSSSGTGAYEQYFGPGTRLTVT.

The chain joins TRBV7-2 to TRBJ2-1, with 10 bases fitting TRBD2. CDR3 length: 16 amino acids. CDR1 is SGHTA and CDR2 is FQGNSA in the germline V gene. With 2 bases clipped from V and 7 bases from J, the junction kept 8 bases outside the gene matches. The CDR3 nucleotides read TGTGCCAGCAGCTTACGTCCTAGCGGGGGAGGGAATGAGCAGTTCTTC. This translates into CASSLRPSGGGNEQFF. Full variable domain (remainder filled in from reference TRBV7-2 and TRBJ2-1): GAGVSQSPSNKVTEKGKDVELRCDPISGHTALYWYRQSLGQGLEFLIYFQGNSAPDKSGLPSDRFSAERTGGSVSTLTIQRTQQEDSAVYLCASSLRPSGGGNEQFFGPGTRLTVL.

The V and J genes are TRBV18 and TRBJ2-3; 13 bases line up with TRBD2. Germline V gives CDR1 KGHSH, CDR2 LQKENI. The CDR3 consists of 16 residues. V lost 4 bases and J lost 5; bases outside the gene matches: 6. CDR3 loop: CASSLGTSGTIDTQYF. Written as DNA, the CDR3 is TGTGCCAGCTCACTCGGGACTAGCGGGACTATAGATACGCAGTATTTT.

The rearrangement links TRBV11-1 to TRBJ2-7; 8 bases agree with TRBD2. The CDR3 contains 15 residues. CDR1 and CDR2 from the germline V gene are SGHAT and FQDESV (reference sequence). After removal of 5 bases from V and 3 bases from J, the junction contained 9 bases not matched to a gene. In DNA, the CDR3 is TGTGCCAGCAGCCACCGGGGGGGGGACCACTACGAGCAGTACTTC. Encoded protein: CASSHRGGDHYEQYF. Filled out from reference TRBV11-1 and TRBJ2-7, the complete variable domain reads EAEVAQSPRYKITEKSQAVAFWCDPISGHATLYWYRQILGQGPELLVQFQDESVVDDSQLPKDRFSAERLKGVDSTLKIQPAELGDSAMYLCASSHRGGDHYEQYFGPGTRLTVT.